The 30 T cell receptor beta chains presented below share a single source sample, sequenced in a study of T cell clonality in common variable immunodeficiency. The method was immunoSEQ multiplex PCR; TCRdb's version includes in-frame clones alone and lacks a portion of them. This record lists about 66,000 clones, none seen once only, and the top ten clones contain 1.7%. What was sequenced was peripheral blood mononuclear cells. Receptor source: a person aged 18-69 years in good health.

This clone appeared many times. The sequenced fragment ends 3 residues before the CDR3 boundary, so the rest is inferred from the germline J gene. This chain joins TRBV7-2 and TRBJ2-3; 12 bases are a match to TRBD2. The CDR3 has 17 residues. In germline, CDR1 is SGHTA, CDR2 FQGNSA. After removal of 0 bases from V and 1 base from J, the junction contained 2 bases not matched to a gene. The CDR3 reads CASSLARLAGGTDTQYF. The part of the CDR3 DNA that was read is TGTGCCAGCAGCTTAGCCCGACTAGCGGGAGGCACAGATACG.

This clone was seen at least ten times. The CDR3 end lies 3 residues beyond the end of the read and is filled in from the germline J gene. The J gene is TRBJ1-1, the V gene TRBV7-2; 7 positions match TRBD1. The CDR3 has 14 residues. Trimming cost V 5 bases and J 1 base; bases outside gene matches: 4. The germline V gene encodes CDR1 SGHTA and CDR2 FQGNSA. CDR3 residues: CASSRTGRNTEAFF. CDR3 DNA (partial): TGTGCCAGCAGCCGGACAGGTCGGAACACTGAA.

This clone came up many times. The observed sequence ends 3 residues before the CDR3 terminus, with the missing tail filled in from the germline J gene. This chain uses TRBV19 with TRBJ2-2, with 13 bases lining up with TRBD2. The CDR3 runs to 15 residues. V lost 7 bases to trimming and J lost 4 bases; unmatched junction nucleotides: 3. Germline lookup yields CDR1 LNHDA and CDR2 SQIVND (reference sequence). CDR3 region: CASMGTSGITGELFF. The sequenced part of the CDR3 DNA is TGTGCCAGTATGGGGACTAGCGGGATCACCGGGGAG. The full variable domain, in which reference TRBV19 and TRBJ2-2 provide the parts outside the CDR3, is DGGITQSPKYLFRKEGQNVTLSCEQNLNHDAMYWYRQDPGQGLRLIYYSQIVNDFQKGDIAEGYSVSREKKESFPLTVTSAQKNPTAFYLCASMGTSGITGELFFGEGSRLTVL.

This clone was seen at least ten times. Sequencing ends 3 residues short of the CDR3 end; the germline J gene provides the rest. This chain connects TRBV13 to TRBJ1-5; D is unresolved. This CDR3 contains 14 residues. Between the trimmed V and J ends, which lost 3 bases and 3 bases, there was a span of 9 bases. Per the germline V gene, CDR1 is PRHDT and CDR2 is FYEKMQ (reference sequence). The sequenced CDR3 bases are TGTGCCAGCAGCTTGAGAACAGTCAATCAGCCC. Its protein is CASSLRTVNQP. The entire CDR3 reads CASSLRTVNQPQHF.

This clone was counted many times. Read coverage stops 3 residues before the CDR3 terminus; the germline J gene supplies the remainder. The V call is TRBV29-1, the J call TRBJ1-2; 8 nucleotides line up with TRBD1. Germline CDR1 reads SQVTM; CDR2 reads ANQGSEA. The J segment lost 5 bases and the V segment lost 6 bases, leaving 14 bases of the junction unmatched. The CDR3 runs 15 residues. CDR3 bases read: TGCAGCGTGGTTTCAGGGGGCGGGTTAATTTATGGC. It specifies CSVVSGGGLIYG. The complete CDR3 reads CSVVSGGGLIYGYTF. Supplemented by reference TRBV29-1 and TRBJ1-2, the full variable domain reads SAVISQKPSRDICQRGTSLTIQCQVDSQVTMMFWYRQQPGQSLTLIATANQGSEATYESGFVIDKFPISRPNLTFSTLTVSNMSPEDSSIYLCSVVSGGGLIYGYTFGSGTRLTVV.

The sample holds many counts of this clone. The CDR3 goes on 3 residues after the read ends, and that part is filled in from the germline J gene. The V call is TRBV20-1, the J call TRBJ1-1; 7 positions match TRBD1. This CDR3 contains 14 residues. Trimming removed 5 bases from V and 5 bases from J; junction bases left unmatched: 11. Germline V gene sequence: CDR1 DFQATT, CDR2 SNEGSKA (reference sequence). Here the CDR3 reads CSAGSRGSRTEAFF. The sequenced CDR3 bases are TGCAGTGCTGGGAGCAGGGGGAGTCGGACTGAA.

This clone has at least ten counts. The read terminates 3 residues ahead of where the CDR3 ends, so the germline J gene completes it. The chain joins TRBV6-1 to TRBJ2-5, with TRBD2 matching over 9 bases. After removal of 0 bases from V and 5 bases from J, the junction contained 13 bases not matched to a gene. From germline, CDR1 is MNHNS and CDR2 SASEGT. The CDR3 consists of 18 residues. The CDR3 sequence is CASSEAEIAGEISETQYF. CDR3 DNA (partial): TGTGCCAGCAGTGAAGCCGAGATAGCGGGGGAAATATCGGAGACC.

This clone was counted at least ten times. With the read ending 3 residues before the CDR3 end, the germline J gene is used to fill in that end. V gene TRBV9 combines with J gene TRBJ2-4; D may be TRBD2 (5 bases). The germline V gene has CDR1 SGDLS and CDR2 YYNGEE. This CDR3 region has 15 residues. The V gene lost 4 bases and the J gene lost 3 bases, with 14 bases spanning the gap. Partial CDR3 DNA: TGTGCCAGCAGCCCTGTCGGGGTGGGCAAAAACATT. It codes for CASSPVGVGKNI. The whole CDR3 region reads CASSPVGVGKNIQYF. The variable domain in full, with the rest retrieved from reference TRBV9 and TRBJ2-4, is DSGVTQTPKHLITATGQRVTLRCSPRSGDLSVYWYQQSLDQGLQFLIQYYNGEERAKGNILERFSAQQFPDLHSELNLSSLELGDSALYFCASSPVGVGKNIQYFGAGTRLSVL.

This clone came up many times. The read halts 3 residues ahead of the CDR3 end, with the missing end drawn from the germline J gene. The chain combines TRBV2 with TRBJ2-7; D is possibly TRBD1 (5 bases). Germline V gene sequence: CDR1 SNHLY, CDR2 FYNNEI. The V end was cut by 3 bases, the J end by 2 bases, with 11 bases between. This CDR3 has 14 amino acids. CDR3 DNA (partial): TGTGCCAGCAGTGAGGGTCAGGGAACCTACGAG. As protein: CASSEGQGTYE. From start to end, the CDR3 is CASSEGQGTYEQYF.

This clone was seen ten or more times. The CDR3 is cut off 3 residues early in the read; its end comes from the germline J gene. This chain links TRBV7-8 with TRBJ1-1; 8 positions match TRBD1. J was trimmed by 5 bases and V by 6 bases; bases with no gene match: 8. The CDR3 spans 14 residues. Germline-derived CDR1 and CDR2 are SGHVS and FQNEAQ. The part of the CDR3 DNA that was read is TGTGCCAGCAGACCCGACAGGGGCGTGACTGAA. Residues: CASRPDRGVTE. The full CDR3 protein reads CASRPDRGVTEAFF.

This clone was observed many times. Coverage ceases 3 residues before the CDR3 finishes, and the germline J gene fills in the end. The chain combines TRBV12-3 or TRBV12-4 with TRBJ1-5; D is perhaps TRBD1 (6 bases). Trimming left V 3 bases short and J 1 base short, with 13 bases between. The CDR3 loop spans 16 amino acids. The CDR3 bases that were read are TGTGCCAGCAGTTTCGGGACACCCACGAGCAATCAGCCC. This encodes CASSFGTPTSNQP. The full CDR3 sequence reads CASSFGTPTSNQPQHF.

In this sample, this clone turned up many times. The read comes to an end 3 residues before the CDR3 does, leaving the germline J gene to fill in the end. J is TRBJ1-1 and V is TRBV6-1; 8 nucleotides align to TRBD1. This CDR3 spans 16 amino acids. The V and J ends lost 6 bases and 2 bases, in that order; junction bases with no gene match: 11. CDR1 is MNHNS, CDR2 SASEGT, per germline. The covered CDR3 bases are TGTGCCAGCAGCGAAACCCCTGACAGGGGAAACACTGAA. This encodes CASSETPDRGNTE. The entire CDR3 protein reads CASSETPDRGNTEAFF.

This clone was picked up many times. The read ends 3 residues shy of where the CDR3 ends; the end is completed using the germline J gene. The chain links TRBV20-1 to TRBJ2-1; TRBD2 matches at 7 bases. The V gene end was trimmed by 6 bases and the J gene end by 7 bases; junction bases not matched to a gene: 15. The germline CDR1 and CDR2 sequences are DFQATT and SNEGSKA (reference sequence). The CDR3 extends over 15 amino acids. This chain's CDR3 is CSASGWGGTINEQFF. The covered CDR3 bases are TGCAGTGCCTCGGGGTGGGGGGGAACTATAAATGAG.

In its sample, this clone was seen many times. Partial CDR3 DNA: TGTGCCAGTAGTCCGGGACTAGCGGGAGGCGATGAG. Protein sequence: CASSPGLAGGDE. The full CDR3 reads CASSPGLAGGDEQFF. This chain joins TRBV19 and TRBJ2-1; TRBD2 matches 15 bases. Read sequence stops 3 residues before the CDR3 end, and the germline J gene provides the missing end. The CDR3 is made up of 15 amino acids. Germline trimming cut 5 bases from V and 8 bases from J; bases unmatched to any gene: 4. Germline values: CDR1 LNHDA, CDR2 SQIVND (reference sequence).

This clone showed up many times. The CDR3 end falls 3 residues outside the read, so it is completed with the germline J gene. The rearrangement links TRBV28 to TRBJ2-1; D not resolved. The CDR3 has 12 amino acids. Between the trimmed V and J ends, which lost 2 bases and 8 bases, there was a span of 7 bases. Germline CDR1 is MDHEN and CDR2 is SYDVKM. The sequenced CDR3 bases are TGTGCCAGCAGTTTAGGTCGGGATGAG. It codes for CASSLGRDE. The whole CDR3 protein reads CASSLGRDEQFF.

This clone was observed many times. The sequence runs out 3 residues before the end of the CDR3; the remainder is reconstructed from the germline J gene. J is TRBJ2-3 and V is TRBV28; D is perhaps TRBD2 (6 bases). Germline lookup yields CDR1 MDHEN and CDR2 SYDVKM. The CDR3 consists of 12 residues. CDR3: CASSPPRRAQYF. The CDR3 DNA, read in part, is TGTGCCAGCAGTCCACCCCGGAGGGCG. The whole variable domain, filled in from reference TRBV28 and TRBJ2-3, reads DVKVTQSSRYLVKRTGEKVFLECVQDMDHENMFWYRQDPGLGLRLIYFSYDVKMKEKGDIPEGYSVSREKKERFSLILESASTNQTSMYLCASSPPRRAQYFGPGTRLTVL.

This clone appeared many times. CDR3 sequence reads: CASSLIGGWGYTF. The part of the CDR3 DNA that was read is TGTGCCAGCAGCTTGATCGGGGGATGGGGC. The chain is built from TRBV5-4 and TRBJ1-2; weak D call: TRBD1 (5 bases). The read ends 3 residues before the CDR3 terminus; that terminus is restored from the germline J gene. Germline-derived CDR1 and CDR2 are SGHNT and YYREEE (reference sequence). The CDR3 runs to 13 residues.

This clone was observed many times. The read comes to an end 3 residues before the CDR3 does, leaving the germline J gene to fill in the end. This chain links TRBV29-1 with TRBJ1-2, with D perhaps TRBD1 (5 bases). Germline V CDR1 and CDR2: SQVTM, ANQGSEA. This CDR3 has 14 residues. Trimming took 0 bases from V and 6 from J, leaving 14 bases between them. The part of the CDR3 DNA that was read is TGCAGCGTTGAAGATGGCGCAGGGCCAAATGGC. Amino acids: CSVEDGAGPNG. The CDR3, in full, reads CSVEDGAGPNGYTF. Looking up the rest from reference TRBV29-1 and TRBJ1-2 gives the full variable domain: SAVISQKPSRDICQRGTSLTIQCQVDSQVTMMFWYRQQPGQSLTLIATANQGSEATYESGFVIDKFPISRPNLTFSTLTVSNMSPEDSSIYLCSVEDGAGPNGYTFGSGTRLTVV.

This clone was seen at least ten times. The read ends 3 residues before the CDR3 terminus; that terminus is restored from the germline J gene. This rearrangement joins TRBV5-1 to TRBJ2-5, with 7 bases fitting TRBD1. Germline values: CDR1 SGHRS, CDR2 YFSETQ. The CDR3 length is 14 residues. V trimming: 4 bases; J trimming: 5 bases; junction bases outside the gene matches: 8. The CDR3 protein is CASSAQGRGETQYF. The covered CDR3 bases are TGCGCCAGCAGCGCACAGGGGCGCGGGGAGACC. Combining the CDR3 with reference TRBV5-1 and TRBJ2-5 gives the whole variable domain KAGVTQTPRYLIKTRGQQVTLSCSPISGHRSVSWYQQTPGQGLQFLFEYFSETQRNKGNFPGRFSGRQFSNSRSEMNVSTLELGDSALYLCASSAQGRGETQYFGPGTRLLVL.

This clone was seen ten or more times. The observed sequence ends 3 residues before the CDR3 terminus, with the missing tail filled in from the germline J gene. The chain combines TRBV5-1 with TRBJ2-7; a weak D match, TRBD1 (6 bases). Germline CDR1 reads SGHRS; CDR2 reads YFSETQ. The CDR3 extends over 14 amino acids. Trimming shortened V by 0 bases and J by 6 bases, and 13 bases separated the two germline ends. The sequenced part of the CDR3 DNA is TGCGCCAGCAGCTTGGGACCAGGGGCCTCCGAG. Residues: CASSLGPGASE. The full CDR3 protein is CASSLGPGASEQYF.

This clone appeared many times. Coverage ceases 3 residues before the CDR3 finishes, and the germline J gene fills in the end. This chain connects TRBV6-1 to TRBJ1-2; 7 bases align to TRBD1. Germline CDR1 and CDR2: MNHNS and SASEGT. The CDR3 totals 15 residues. CDR3 region: CASSEFVRGFLTYTF. The covered CDR3 bases are TGTGCCAGCAGTGAATTTGTCAGGGGGTTTTTGACC.

The table lists this clone with many counts. Read data end 3 residues before the CDR3 end; the end is taken from the germline J gene. The chain has TRBV19 and TRBJ2-1; D may be TRBD2 (6 bases). Germline loops: CDR1 LNHDA, CDR2 SQIVND (reference sequence). The CDR3 is 17 residues long. The V gene lost 5 bases and the J gene lost 0 bases, with 17 bases spanning the gap. The sequenced CDR3 bases are TGTGCCAGTAGTCGGTCATCCGGGACTTACTCCTACAATGAG. It codes for CASSRSSGTYSYNE. The full CDR3 sequence reads CASSRSSGTYSYNEQFF.

This clone was detected many times. The read terminates 3 residues ahead of where the CDR3 ends, so the germline J gene completes it. The chain combines TRBV20-1 with TRBJ2-2; 8 positions agree with TRBD1. Germline CDR1 is DFQATT and CDR2 is SNEGSKA (reference sequence). The length of the CDR3 is 14 residues. The part of the CDR3 DNA that was read is TGCAGTGCCTGCGGGACAGGAGATAATTCACCG. Translated: CSACGTGDNSP. The CDR3 in full is CSACGTGDNSPLFF.

This clone was detected ten times or more. Read coverage stops 3 residues before the CDR3 terminus; the germline J gene supplies the remainder. The chain uses TRBV10-3 and TRBJ1-2; TRBD1 agrees at 10 bases. CDR1 is ENHRY and CDR2 is SYGVKD in the germline V gene. This CDR3 has 15 residues. The CDR3 sequence: CAINRQGADGLGYTF. Incomplete CDR3 DNA: TGTGCCATCAATCGACAGGGGGCAGACGGGTTAGGC.

This clone was seen repeatedly, ten times or more. The CDR3 goes on 3 residues after the read ends, and that part is filled in from the germline J gene. The chain couples TRBV19 to TRBJ2-4; 11 nucleotides agree with TRBD2. The V gene end was trimmed by 3 bases and the J gene end by 8 bases; junction bases not matched to a gene: 6. CDR3 length: 15 amino acids. Per germline, CDR1 LNHDA and CDR2 SQIVND (reference sequence). The DNA read from the CDR3 is TGTGCCAGTAGTATCACTAGCGGGAGTTTGGACATT. Amino acid sequence: CASSITSGSLDI. In full, the CDR3 reads CASSITSGSLDIQYF. Variable domain in full (rest from reference TRBV19 and TRBJ2-4): DGGITQSPKYLFRKEGQNVTLSCEQNLNHDAMYWYRQDPGQGLRLIYYSQIVNDFQKGDIAEGYSVSREKKESFPLTVTSAQKNPTAFYLCASSITSGSLDIQYFGAGTRLSVL.

Many counts were recorded for this clone. The read falls 3 residues short of the CDR3 end, and the missing part is taken from the germline J gene. V gene TRBV19 combines with J gene TRBJ2-1; unclear D gene. V was cut by 3 bases and J by 2 bases, with 14 bases left in between. The CDR3 has 16 amino acids. The germline V gene has CDR1 LNHDA and CDR2 SQIVND (reference sequence). The DNA read from the CDR3 is TGTGCCAGTAGTATGGTGGCGGTCGCCACCTACAATGAG. Amino acids: CASSMVAVATYNE. The entire CDR3 protein is CASSMVAVATYNEQFF.

Ten or more counts support this clone. The read ends 3 residues before the CDR3 terminus; that terminus is restored from the germline J gene. The chain is built from TRBV19 and TRBJ1-6; 7 nucleotides agree with TRBD1. The CDR3 has 15 residues. J was trimmed by 0 bases and V by 9 bases; bases with no gene match: 5. Germline lookup yields CDR1 LNHDA and CDR2 SQIVND (reference sequence). CDR3 bases read: TGTGCCAGCAAGAGACAGGGCTCCTATAATTCACCC. Protein: CASKRQGSYNSP. The CDR3 in full is CASKRQGSYNSPLHF.

A remark on this clone: The read terminates 3 residues ahead of where the CDR3 ends, so the germline J gene completes it. The rearrangement links TRBV5-1 to TRBJ2-7, with TRBD1 identical over 12 bases. Germline loops: CDR1 SGHRS, CDR2 YFSETQ. The CDR3 has 15 amino acids. After removal of 6 bases from V and 5 bases from J, the junction contained 9 bases not matched to a gene. The CDR3 sequence is CASTQGTGGPDEQYF. The CDR3 DNA, read in part, is TGCGCCAGCACGCAGGGGACAGGGGGCCCGGACGAG.

This clone was counted many times. Read sequence stops 3 residues before the CDR3 end, and the germline J gene provides the missing end. The rearrangement links TRBV19 to TRBJ2-1; 12 bases are shared with TRBD2. The CDR3 has 16 amino acids. With V trimmed by 3 bases and J by 7 bases, 7 bases remained unmatched. CDR1 and CDR2 (germline): LNHDA, SQIVND (reference sequence). CDR3 DNA (partial): TGTGCCAGTAGTATGGGGCTAGCGGGGGGGCCTAATGAG. Its translation: CASSMGLAGGPNE. The full-length CDR3 reads as CASSMGLAGGPNEQFF.

This clone has at least ten counts. The read halts 3 residues ahead of the CDR3 end, with the missing end drawn from the germline J gene. The chain links TRBV18 to TRBJ1-3, with D unclear. The CDR3 loop spans 17 amino acids. Germline V gene data show CDR1 as KGHSH and CDR2 as LQKENI. V was clipped by 6 bases and J by 0 bases, with 18 bases between them. CDR3 in amino acids: CASSKPERVPSGNTIYF. The CDR3 DNA, read in part, is TGTGCCAGCTCGAAACCAGAGCGGGTTCCCTCTGGAAACACC.